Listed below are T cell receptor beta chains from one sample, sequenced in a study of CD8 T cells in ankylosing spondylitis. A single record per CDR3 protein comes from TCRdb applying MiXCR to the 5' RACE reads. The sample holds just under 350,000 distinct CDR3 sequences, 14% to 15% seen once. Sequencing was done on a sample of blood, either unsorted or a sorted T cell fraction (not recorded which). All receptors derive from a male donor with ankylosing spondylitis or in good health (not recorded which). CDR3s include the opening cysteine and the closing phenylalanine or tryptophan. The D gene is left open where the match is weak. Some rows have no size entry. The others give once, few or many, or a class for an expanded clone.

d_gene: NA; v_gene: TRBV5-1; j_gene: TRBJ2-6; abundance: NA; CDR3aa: CASSSGLSSGANVLTF; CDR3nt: TGCGCCAGCAGCAGCGGACTTTCCTCTGGGGCCAACGTCCTGACTTTC
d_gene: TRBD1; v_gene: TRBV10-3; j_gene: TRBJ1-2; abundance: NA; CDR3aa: CATLRWETGRSNYGYTF; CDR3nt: TGTGCCACCCTAAGGTGGGAGACAGGGAGATCGAACTATGGCTACACCTTC
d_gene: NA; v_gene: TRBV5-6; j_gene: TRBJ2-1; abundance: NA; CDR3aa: CASSLPGYSSYNEQFF; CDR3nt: TGTGCCAGCAGCTTGCCGGGGTACTCGTCCTACAATGAGCAGTTCTTC
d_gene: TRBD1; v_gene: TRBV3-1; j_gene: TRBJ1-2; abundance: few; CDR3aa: CASSPGTGGTYGYTF; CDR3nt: TGTGCCAGCAGTCCCGGGACAGGGGGCACCTATGGCTACACCTTC
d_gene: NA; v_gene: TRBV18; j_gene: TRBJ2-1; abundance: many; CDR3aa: CASSPNSAGEQFF; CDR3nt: TGTGCCAGCTCACCAAACAGCGCCGGGGAGCAGTTCTTC
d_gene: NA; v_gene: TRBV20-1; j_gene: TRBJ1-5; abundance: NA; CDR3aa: CSARGGQNQPQHF; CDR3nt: TGCAGTGCTAGGGGGGGGCAGAATCAGCCCCAGCATTTT
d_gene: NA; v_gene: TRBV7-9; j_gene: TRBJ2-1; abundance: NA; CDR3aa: CASSFLKGPAYNEQFF; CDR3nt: TGTGCCAGCAGCTTTCTAAAGGGGCCCGCCTACAATGAGCAGTTCTTC
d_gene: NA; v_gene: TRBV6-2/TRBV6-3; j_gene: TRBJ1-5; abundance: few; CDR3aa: CASSYRDNQPQHF; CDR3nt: TGTGCCAGCAGTTACAGGGACAATCAGCCCCAGCATTTT
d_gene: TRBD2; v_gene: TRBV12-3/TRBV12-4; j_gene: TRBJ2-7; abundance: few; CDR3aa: CASSLIAGGAYEQYF; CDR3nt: TGTGCCAGCAGTTTGATAGCGGGGGGCGCCTACGAGCAGTACTTC
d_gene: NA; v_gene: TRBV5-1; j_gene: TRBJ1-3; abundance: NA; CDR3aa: CASSNSNSGNTIYF; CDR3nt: TGCGCCAGCAGCAACTCTAACTCTGGAAACACCATATATTTT
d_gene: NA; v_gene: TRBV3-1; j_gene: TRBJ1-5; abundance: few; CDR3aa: CASSLGQKLYNQPQHF; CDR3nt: TGTGCCAGCAGCCTTGGACAGAAGCTCTACAATCAGCCCCAGCATTTT
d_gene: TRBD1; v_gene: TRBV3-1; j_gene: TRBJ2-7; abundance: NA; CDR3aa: CASSPGQGTDSYEQYF; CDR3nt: TGTGCCAGCAGCCCCGGACAGGGGACGGATAGTTACGAGCAGTACTTC
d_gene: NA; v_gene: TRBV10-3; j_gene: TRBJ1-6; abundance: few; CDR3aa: CAITPTGDSPLHF; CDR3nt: TGTGCCATCACCCCCACGGGAGATTCACCCCTCCACTTT
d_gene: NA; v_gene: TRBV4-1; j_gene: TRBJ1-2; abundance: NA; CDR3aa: CASSQDPGKNYGHTF; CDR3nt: TGCGCCAGCAGCCAAGACCCAGGGAAAAACTATGGCCACACCTTC
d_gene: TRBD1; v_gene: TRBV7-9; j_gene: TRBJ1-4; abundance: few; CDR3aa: CASSHDRDGEKLFF; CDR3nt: TGTGCCAGCAGCCACGACAGGGACGGAGAAAAACTGTTTTTT
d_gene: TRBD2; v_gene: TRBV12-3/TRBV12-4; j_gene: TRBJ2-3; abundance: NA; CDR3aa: CASSSVASGVSTDTQYF; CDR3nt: TGTGCCAGCAGTTCAGTCGCTAGCGGGGTGAGCACAGATACGCAGTATTTT
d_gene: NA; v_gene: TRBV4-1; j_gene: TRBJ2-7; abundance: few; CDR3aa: CASSANYRDGSYEQYF; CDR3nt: TGCGCCAGCAGCGCAAACTACCGGGACGGCTCCTACGAGCAGTACTTC
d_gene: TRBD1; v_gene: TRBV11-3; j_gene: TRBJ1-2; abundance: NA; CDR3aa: CASSPRTGLGYTF; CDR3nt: TGTGCCAGCAGCCCAAGGACAGGGCTTGGCTACACCTTC
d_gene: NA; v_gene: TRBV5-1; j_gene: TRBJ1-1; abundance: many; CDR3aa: CASSLGSDNTEAFF; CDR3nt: TGCGCCAGCAGCTTGGGAAGTGACAACACTGAAGCTTTCTTT
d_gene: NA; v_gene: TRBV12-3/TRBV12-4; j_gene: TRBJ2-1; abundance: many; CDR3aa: CASRRQAGTENEQFF; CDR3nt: TGTGCCAGCAGACGGCAAGCCGGGACGGAAAATGAGCAGTTCTTC
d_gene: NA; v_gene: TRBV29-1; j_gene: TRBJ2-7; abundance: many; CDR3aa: CSVGGSYEQYF; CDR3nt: TGCAGCGTTGGAGGTTCCTACGAGCAGTACTTC
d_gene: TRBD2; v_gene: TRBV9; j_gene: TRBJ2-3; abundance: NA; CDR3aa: CASSVRGGAGTDTQYF; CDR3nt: TGTGCCAGCAGCGTTCGCGGGGGGGCGGGCACAGATACGCAGTATTTT
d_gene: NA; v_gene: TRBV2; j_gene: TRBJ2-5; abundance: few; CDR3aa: CASNLRADQETQYF; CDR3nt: TGTGCCAGCAATTTAAGAGCCGACCAAGAGACCCAGTACTTC
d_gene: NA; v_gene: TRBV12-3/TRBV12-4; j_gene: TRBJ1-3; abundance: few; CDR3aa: CASSPWTQLSGNTIYF; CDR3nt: TGTGCCAGCAGTCCTTGGACCCAACTCTCTGGAAACACCATATATTTT
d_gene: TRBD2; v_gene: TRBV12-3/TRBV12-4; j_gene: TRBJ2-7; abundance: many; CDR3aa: CASRGSGSWSYEQYF; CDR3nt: TGTGCCAGCAGGGGGAGCGGGAGTTGGTCCTACGAGCAGTACTTC
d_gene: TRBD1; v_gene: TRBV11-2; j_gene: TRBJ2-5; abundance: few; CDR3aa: CASRGLGTGDILQETQYF; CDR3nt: TGTGCCAGCAGAGGCCTCGGGACAGGGGATATCCTGCAAGAGACCCAGTACTTC
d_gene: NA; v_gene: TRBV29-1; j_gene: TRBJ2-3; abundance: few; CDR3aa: CSFRQLGTDTQYF; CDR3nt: TGCAGCTTTAGACAATTAGGCACAGATACGCAGTATTTT
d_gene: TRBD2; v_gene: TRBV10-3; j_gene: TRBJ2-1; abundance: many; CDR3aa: CATNQGTSGGYEQFF; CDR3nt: TGTGCCACTAATCAAGGGACTAGCGGGGGGTATGAGCAGTTCTTC
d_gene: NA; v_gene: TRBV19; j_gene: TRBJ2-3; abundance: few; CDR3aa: CASSIDRSTDTQYF; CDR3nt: TGTGCCAGTAGTATTGACAGGAGCACAGATACGCAGTATTTT
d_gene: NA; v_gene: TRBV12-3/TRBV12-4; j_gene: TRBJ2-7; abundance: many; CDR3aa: CASSTYSDIQDEQYF; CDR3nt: TGTGCCAGCAGTACTTATAGCGACATCCAGGACGAGCAGTACTTC
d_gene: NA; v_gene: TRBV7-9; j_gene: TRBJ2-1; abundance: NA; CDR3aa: CASSSSSPDQFF; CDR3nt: TGTGCCAGCAGCTCCTCTAGCCCTGACCAGTTCTTC
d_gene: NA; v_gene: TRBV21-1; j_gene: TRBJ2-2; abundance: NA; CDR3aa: CASSTQGTNTGELFF; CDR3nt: TGTGCCAGCAGCACCCAGGGGACAAACACCGGGGAGCTGTTTTTT
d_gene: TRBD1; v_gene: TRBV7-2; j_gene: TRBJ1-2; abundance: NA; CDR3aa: CASSKDRVKGYTF; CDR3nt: TGTGCCAGCAGCAAGGACAGGGTTAAAGGCTACACCTTC
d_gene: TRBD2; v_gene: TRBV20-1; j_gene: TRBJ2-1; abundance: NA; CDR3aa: CSATRGLAGDNEQFF; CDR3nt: TGCAGTGCTACCAGGGGACTAGCGGGAGACAATGAGCAGTTCTTC
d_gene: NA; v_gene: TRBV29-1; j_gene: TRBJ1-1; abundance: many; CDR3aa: CSVDLAMNTEAFF; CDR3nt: TGCAGCGTTGATTTGGCAATGAACACTGAAGCTTTCTTT
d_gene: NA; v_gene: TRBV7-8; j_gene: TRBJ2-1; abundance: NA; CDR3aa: CASSLRPGLNNEQFF; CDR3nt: TGTGCCAGCAGCTTACGGCCCGGGCTCAACAATGAGCAGTTCTTC
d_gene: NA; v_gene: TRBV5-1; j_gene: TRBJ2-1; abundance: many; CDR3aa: CASFQTEVHNEQFF; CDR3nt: TGCGCCAGCTTTCAGACAGAGGTCCACAATGAGCAGTTCTTC
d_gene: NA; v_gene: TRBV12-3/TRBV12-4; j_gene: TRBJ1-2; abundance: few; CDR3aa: CASSLRSRGGYTF; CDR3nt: TGTGCCAGCAGCCTACGATCCAGAGGAGGCTACACCTTC
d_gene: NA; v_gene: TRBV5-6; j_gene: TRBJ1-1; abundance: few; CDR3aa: CASSSPRESVTEAFF; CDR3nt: TGTGCCAGCAGCTCTCCCAGGGAGTCCGTTACTGAAGCTTTCTTT
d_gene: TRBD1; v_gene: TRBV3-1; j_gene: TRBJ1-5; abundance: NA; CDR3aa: CASSTGGNQPQHF; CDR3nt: TGTGCCAGCAGCACAGGGGGCAATCAGCCCCAGCATTTT
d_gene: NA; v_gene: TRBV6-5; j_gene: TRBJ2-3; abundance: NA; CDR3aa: CASSYSGEADTQYF; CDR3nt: TGTGCCAGCAGTTACTCGGGGGAGGCAGATACGCAGTATTTT
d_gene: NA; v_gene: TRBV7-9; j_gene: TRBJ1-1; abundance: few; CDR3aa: CASSLGLGGTEAFF; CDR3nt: TGTGCCAGCAGCTTAGGATTGGGCGGCACTGAAGCTTTCTTT
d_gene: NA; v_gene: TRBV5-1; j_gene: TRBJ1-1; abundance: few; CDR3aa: CASSRTGGSNTEAFF; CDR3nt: TGCGCCAGCAGCCGAACGGGGGGGAGTAACACTGAAGCTTTCTTT
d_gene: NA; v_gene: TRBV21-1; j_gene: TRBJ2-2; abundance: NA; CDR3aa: CASSNRDRDTGELFF; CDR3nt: TGTGCCAGCAGCAACCGGGACAGAGACACCGGGGAGCTGTTTTTT
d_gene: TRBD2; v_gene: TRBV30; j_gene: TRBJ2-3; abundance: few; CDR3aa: CAWSVFGRGDTQYF; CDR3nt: TGTGCCTGGAGTGTCTTCGGGAGGGGAGATACGCAGTATTTT
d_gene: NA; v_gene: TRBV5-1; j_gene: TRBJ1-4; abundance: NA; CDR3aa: CASSSIPGPNEKLFF; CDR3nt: TGCGCCAGCAGCTCCATCCCGGGTCCCAATGAAAAACTGTTTTTT
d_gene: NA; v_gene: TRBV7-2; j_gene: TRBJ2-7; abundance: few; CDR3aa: CASSYRQSSYEQYF; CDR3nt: TGTGCCAGCAGCTACCGACAGAGCTCCTACGAGCAGTACTTC
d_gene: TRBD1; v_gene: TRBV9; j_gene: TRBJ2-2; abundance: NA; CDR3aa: CASSGQGHTNTGELFF; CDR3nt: TGTGCCAGCAGTGGACAGGGCCATACGAACACCGGGGAGCTGTTTTTT
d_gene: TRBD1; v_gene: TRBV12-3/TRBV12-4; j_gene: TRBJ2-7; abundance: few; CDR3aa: CASSLQGESGEQYF; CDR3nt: TGTGCCAGCAGTCTACAGGGGGAGTCGGGCGAGCAGTACTTC
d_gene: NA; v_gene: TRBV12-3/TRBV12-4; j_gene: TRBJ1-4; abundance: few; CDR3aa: CASSLALGQGEKLFF; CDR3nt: TGTGCCAGCAGTTTAGCCCTTGGGCAGGGCGAAAAACTGTTTTTT
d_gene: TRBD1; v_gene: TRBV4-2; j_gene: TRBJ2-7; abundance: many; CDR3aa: CASSRTGTPYEQYF; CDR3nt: TGTGCCAGCAGCCGGACAGGGACCCCCTACGAGCAGTACTTC
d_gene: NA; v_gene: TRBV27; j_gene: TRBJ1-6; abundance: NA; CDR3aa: CASSPRLNSPLHF; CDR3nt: TGTGCCAGCAGTCCAAGGCTGAATTCACCCCTCCACTTT
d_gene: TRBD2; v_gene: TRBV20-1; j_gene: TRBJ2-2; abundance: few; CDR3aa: CSASPSGGANTGELFF; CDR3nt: TGCAGTGCTTCCCCTAGCGGGGGGGCGAACACCGGGGAGCTGTTTTTT
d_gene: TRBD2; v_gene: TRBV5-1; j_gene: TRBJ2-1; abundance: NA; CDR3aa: CASSRGTSGYNEQFF; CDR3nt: TGCGCCAGCAGCCGGGGGACTAGCGGATACAATGAGCAGTTCTTC
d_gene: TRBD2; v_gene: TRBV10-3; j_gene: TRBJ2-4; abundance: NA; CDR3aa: CAISKVEAGEFAIQYF; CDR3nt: TGTGCCATCAGTAAGGTAGAAGCGGGAGAGTTTGCCATTCAGTACTTC
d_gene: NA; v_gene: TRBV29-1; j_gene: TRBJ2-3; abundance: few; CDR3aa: CSYLQGRTDTQYF; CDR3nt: TGCAGTTACCTGCAGGGTAGGACAGATACGCAGTATTTT
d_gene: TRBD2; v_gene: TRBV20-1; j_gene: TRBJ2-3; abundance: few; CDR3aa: CSARSPGLAGPTDTQYF; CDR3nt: TGCAGTGCTAGATCTCCGGGACTAGCGGGGCCTACAGATACGCAGTATTTT
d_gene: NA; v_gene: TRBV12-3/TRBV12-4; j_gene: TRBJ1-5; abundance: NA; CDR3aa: CASSLVGGSFMPQHF; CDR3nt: TGTGCCAGCAGTTTAGTCGGCGGCAGCTTCATGCCCCAGCATTTT
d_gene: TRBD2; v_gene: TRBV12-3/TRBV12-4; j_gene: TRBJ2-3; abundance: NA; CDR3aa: CASSLRLAGGPLSTDTQYF; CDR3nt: TGTGCCAGCAGTTTAAGGCTAGCGGGGGGACCACTTAGCACAGATACGCAGTATTTT
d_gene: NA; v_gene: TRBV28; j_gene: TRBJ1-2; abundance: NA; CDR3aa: CASSTSGPYGYTF; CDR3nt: TGTGCCAGCAGTACCTCAGGGCCCTATGGCTACACCTTC